This T cell receptor beta chain was recorded in a study of T-cell memory formation after mild COVID-19. Study-level results: Balance between CD4 and CD8 was seen in clones contracting day 15 to 85, and a CD4+ lean was seen in later expanders.

Constant-segment primers served in 5'RACE that generated TCR alpha and TCR beta cDNA libraries bearing sample barcodes and UMIs. MiXCR, applied by TCRdb to the 5' RACE reads, yields one record per CDR3 protein. The sample lists about 250,000 distinct CDR3 sequences; about 16% were seen once. Notes on this clonotype: Its antigen is not known.

The germline V and J ends were trimmed by 0 bases and 8 bases, with 12 bases remaining between them. CDR1 KGHDR and CDR2 SFDVKD come from the germline V gene. The CDR3 totals 14 residues. The sequenced sample consisted of PBMCs or a T cell subset sorted from them (not recorded which). The sequence was obtained from an adult woman who had mild COVID-19 (a few samples of this study predate the infection). Cell type and time point are not known. The chain uses TRBV24-1 and TRBJ1-2; D gene ambiguous. CDR3 in DNA: TGTGCCACCAGTGATTTGGATTCGGTCGGGGGCTACACCTTC. The encoded protein is CATSDLDSVGGYTF.